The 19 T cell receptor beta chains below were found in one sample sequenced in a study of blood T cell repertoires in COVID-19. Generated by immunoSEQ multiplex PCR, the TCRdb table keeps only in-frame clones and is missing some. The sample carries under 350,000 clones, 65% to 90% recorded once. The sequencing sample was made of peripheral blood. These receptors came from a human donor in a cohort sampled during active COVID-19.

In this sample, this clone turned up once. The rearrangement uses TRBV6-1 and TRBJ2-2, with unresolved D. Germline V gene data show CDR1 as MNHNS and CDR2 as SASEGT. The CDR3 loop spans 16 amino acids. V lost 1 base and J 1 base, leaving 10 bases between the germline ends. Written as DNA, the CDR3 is TGTGCCAGCAGTGAAGGACTCCACCTGAACACCGGGGAGCTGTTTTTT. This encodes CASSEGLHLNTGELFF.

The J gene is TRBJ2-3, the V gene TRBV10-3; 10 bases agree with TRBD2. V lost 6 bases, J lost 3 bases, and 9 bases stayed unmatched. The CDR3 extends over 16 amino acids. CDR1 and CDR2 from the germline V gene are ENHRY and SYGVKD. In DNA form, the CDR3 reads TGTGCCATCAGAATCCTTAGCGGGGGGTCGACAGATACGCAGTATTTT. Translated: CAIRILSGGSTDTQYF.

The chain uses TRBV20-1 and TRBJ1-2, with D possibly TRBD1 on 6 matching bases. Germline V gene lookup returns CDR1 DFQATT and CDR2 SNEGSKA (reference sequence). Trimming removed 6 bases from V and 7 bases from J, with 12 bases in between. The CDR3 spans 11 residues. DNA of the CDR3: TGCAGTGCCCGGGGGGGGGCTGGCTACACCTTC. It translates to CSARGGAGYTF.

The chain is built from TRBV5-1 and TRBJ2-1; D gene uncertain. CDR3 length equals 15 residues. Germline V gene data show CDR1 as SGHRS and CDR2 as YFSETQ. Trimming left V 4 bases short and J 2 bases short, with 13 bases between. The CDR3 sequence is CASSASPEPYNEQFF. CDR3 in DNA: TGCGCCAGCAGCGCTTCCCCGGAGCCCTACAATGAGCAGTTCTTC.

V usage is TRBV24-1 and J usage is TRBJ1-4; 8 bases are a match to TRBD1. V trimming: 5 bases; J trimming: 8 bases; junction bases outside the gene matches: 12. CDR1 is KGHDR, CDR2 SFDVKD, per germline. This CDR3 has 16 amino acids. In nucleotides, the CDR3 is TGTGCCACCAGTGCTCCCTTCACAGGGGGAAAAGAAAAACTGTTTTTT. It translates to CATSAPFTGGKEKLFF.

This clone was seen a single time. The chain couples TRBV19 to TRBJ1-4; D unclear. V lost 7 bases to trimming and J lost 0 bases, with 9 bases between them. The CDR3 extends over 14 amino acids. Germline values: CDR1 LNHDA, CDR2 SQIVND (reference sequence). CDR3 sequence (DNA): TGTGCCAGTAATCTGAGGGCAACTAATGAAAAACTGTTTTTT. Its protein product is CASNLRATNEKLFF.

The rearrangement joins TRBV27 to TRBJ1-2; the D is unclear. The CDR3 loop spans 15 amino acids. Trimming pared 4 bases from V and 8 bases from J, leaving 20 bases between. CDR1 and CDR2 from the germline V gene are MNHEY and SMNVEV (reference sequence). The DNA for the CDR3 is TGTGCCAGCAGTTCCTCTGGGCAGCCTGCCCGGGGCTACACCTTC. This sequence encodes CASSSSGQPARGYTF.

CDR3 protein: CASSKAGTGNLSGNTIYF. The CDR3 DNA sequence: TGTGCCAGCAGCAAAGCTGGGACAGGTAACCTCTCTGGAAACACCATATATTTT. The chain joins TRBV21-1 to TRBJ1-3; the DNA was not used to check the table's D call, TRBD1. TRBV21-1 is an annotated pseudogene. The CDR3 length is 18 residues.

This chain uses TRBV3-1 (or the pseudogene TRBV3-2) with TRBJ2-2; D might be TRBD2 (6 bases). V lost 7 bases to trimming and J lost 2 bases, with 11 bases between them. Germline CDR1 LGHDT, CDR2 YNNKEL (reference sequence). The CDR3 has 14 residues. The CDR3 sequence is CASIGGVNTGELFF. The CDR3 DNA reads TGTGCCAGCATTGGCGGGGTAAACACCGGGGAGCTGTTTTTT.

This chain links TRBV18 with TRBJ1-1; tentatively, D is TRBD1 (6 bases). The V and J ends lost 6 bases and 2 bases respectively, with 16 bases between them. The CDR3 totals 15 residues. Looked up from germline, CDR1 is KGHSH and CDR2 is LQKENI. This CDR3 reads CASSFVGQTNTEAFF. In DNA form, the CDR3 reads TGTGCCAGCTCGTTCGTAGGACAGACAAACACTGAAGCTTTCTTT.

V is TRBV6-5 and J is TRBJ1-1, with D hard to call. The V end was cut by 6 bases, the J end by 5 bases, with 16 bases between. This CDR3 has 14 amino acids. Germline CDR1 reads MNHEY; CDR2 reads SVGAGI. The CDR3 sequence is CASSLPSKRTEAFF. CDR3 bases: TGTGCCAGCAGCCTACCCTCCAAGCGTACTGAAGCTTTCTTT.

This chain's CDR3 is CASSLQGAAGELFF. The CDR3 nucleotides are TGTGCCAGCAGCCTACAGGGGGCGGCCGGGGAGCTGTTTTTT. The chain carries TRBV14 and TRBJ2-2; 9 bases match TRBD1. V lost 4 bases, J lost 6 bases, and 3 bases stayed unmatched. The CDR3 spans 14 residues. CDR1 and CDR2 (germline): SGHDN, FVKESK.

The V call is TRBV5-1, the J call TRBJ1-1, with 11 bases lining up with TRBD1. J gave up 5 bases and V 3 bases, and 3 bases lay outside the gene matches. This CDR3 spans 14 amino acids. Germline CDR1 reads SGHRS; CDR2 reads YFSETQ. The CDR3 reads CASSSGQGATEAFF. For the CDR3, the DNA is TGCGCCAGCAGCTCCGGACAGGGGGCTACTGAAGCTTTCTTT.

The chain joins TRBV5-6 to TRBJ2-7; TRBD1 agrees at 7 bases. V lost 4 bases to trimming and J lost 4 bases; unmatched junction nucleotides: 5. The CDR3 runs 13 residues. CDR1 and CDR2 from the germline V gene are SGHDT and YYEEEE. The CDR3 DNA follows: TGTGCCAGCAGCCGACAGGGTAGATACGAGCAGTACTTC. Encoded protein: CASSRQGRYEQYF.

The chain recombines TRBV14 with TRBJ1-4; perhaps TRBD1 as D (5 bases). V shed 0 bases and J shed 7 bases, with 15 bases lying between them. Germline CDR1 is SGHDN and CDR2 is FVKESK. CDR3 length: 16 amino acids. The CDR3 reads CASSQEIETRGEKLFF. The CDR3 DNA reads TGTGCCAGCAGCCAAGAAATTGAAACAAGGGGTGAAAAACTGTTTTTT.

CDR3 residues: CSGAQQGLLQGYTF. For the CDR3, the DNA is TGCAGCGGGGCTCAGCAGGGTTTGCTGCAGGGCTACACCTTC. The chain couples TRBV29-1 to TRBJ1-2; TRBD1 is a possible D gene (5 bases). Germline CDR1 reads SQVTM; CDR2 reads ANQGSEA. The CDR3 has 14 amino acids. The ends were cut back, 7 bases at V and 8 bases at J, with 23 bases in the middle.

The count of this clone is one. The CDR3 protein is CASSLDGQVRNSPLHF. DNA for the CDR3: TGCGCCAGCAGCTTGGACGGACAGGTCCGTAATTCACCCCTCCACTTT. J is TRBJ1-6 and V is TRBV5-1; 7 bases are a match to TRBD1. V trimming: 0 bases; J trimming: 6 bases; junction bases outside the gene matches: 6. CDR1 is SGHRS and CDR2 is YFSETQ in the germline V gene. The CDR3 consists of 16 residues.

The CDR3, as DNA: TGTGCCAGCAGCTTAGCGCCCGCCGGGACAGCCGGATACGAGCAGTACTTC. This gives the protein CASSLAPAGTAGYEQYF. V and J are TRBV7-2 and TRBJ2-7; 7 positions match TRBD1. The CDR3 covers 17 residues. Trimming at V came to 0 bases and at J to 4 bases, leaving 12 bases not matched to a gene. Germline V gene sequence: CDR1 SGHTA, CDR2 FQGNSA.

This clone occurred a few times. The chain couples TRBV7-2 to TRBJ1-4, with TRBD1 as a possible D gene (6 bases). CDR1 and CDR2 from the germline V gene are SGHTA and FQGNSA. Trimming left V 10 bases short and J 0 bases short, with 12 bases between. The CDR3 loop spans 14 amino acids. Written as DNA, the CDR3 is TGTGCCATTACGGACAGTGCAACTAATGAAAAACTGTTTTTT. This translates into CAITDSATNEKLFF.